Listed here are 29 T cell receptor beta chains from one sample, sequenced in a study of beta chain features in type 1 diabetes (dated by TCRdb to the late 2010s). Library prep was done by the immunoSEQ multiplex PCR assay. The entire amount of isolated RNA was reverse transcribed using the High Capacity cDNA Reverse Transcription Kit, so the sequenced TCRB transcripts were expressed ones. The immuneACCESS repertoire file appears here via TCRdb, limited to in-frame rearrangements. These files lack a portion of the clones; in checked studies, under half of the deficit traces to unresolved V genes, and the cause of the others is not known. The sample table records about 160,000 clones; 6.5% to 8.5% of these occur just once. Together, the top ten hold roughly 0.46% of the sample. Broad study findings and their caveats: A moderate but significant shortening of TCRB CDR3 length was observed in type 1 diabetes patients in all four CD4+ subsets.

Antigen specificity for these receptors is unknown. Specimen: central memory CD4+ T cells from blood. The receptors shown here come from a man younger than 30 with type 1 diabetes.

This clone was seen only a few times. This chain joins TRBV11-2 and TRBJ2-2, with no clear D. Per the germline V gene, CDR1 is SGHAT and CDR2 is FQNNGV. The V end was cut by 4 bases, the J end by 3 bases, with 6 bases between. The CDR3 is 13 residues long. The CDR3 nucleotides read TGTGCCAGCAGCTCCCAATACACCGGGGAGCTGTTTTTT. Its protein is CASSSQYTGELFF. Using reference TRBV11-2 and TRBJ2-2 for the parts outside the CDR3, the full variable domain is EAGVAQSPRYKIIEKRQSVAFWCNPISGHATLYWYQQILGQGPKLLIQFQNNGVVDDSQLPKDRFSAERLKGVDSTLKIQPAKLEDSAVYLCASSSQYTGELFFGEGSRLTVL.

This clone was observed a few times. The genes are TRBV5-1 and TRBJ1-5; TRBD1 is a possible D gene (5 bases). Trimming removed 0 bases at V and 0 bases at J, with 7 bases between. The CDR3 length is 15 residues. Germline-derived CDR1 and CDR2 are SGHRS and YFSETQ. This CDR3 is CASSLGTNSNQPQHF. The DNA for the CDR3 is TGCGCCAGCAGCTTGGGGACAAATAGCAATCAGCCCCAGCATTTT.

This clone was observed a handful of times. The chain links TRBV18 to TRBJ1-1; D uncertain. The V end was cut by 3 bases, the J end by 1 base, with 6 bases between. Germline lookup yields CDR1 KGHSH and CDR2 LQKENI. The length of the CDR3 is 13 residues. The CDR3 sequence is CASSPQANTEAFF. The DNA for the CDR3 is TGTGCCAGCTCACCGCAGGCGAACACTGAAGCTTTCTTT.

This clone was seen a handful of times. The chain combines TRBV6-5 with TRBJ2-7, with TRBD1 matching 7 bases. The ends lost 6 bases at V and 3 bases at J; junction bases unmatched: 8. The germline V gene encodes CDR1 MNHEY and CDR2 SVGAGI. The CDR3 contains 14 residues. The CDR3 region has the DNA TGTGCCAGCAGGGCCCACAGGGGTGGCTACGAGCAGTACTTC. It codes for CASRAHRGGYEQYF.

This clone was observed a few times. In nucleotides, the CDR3 is TGCAGCATATCGCCTGCAATGGGAGCCGAGCAGTACTTC. Translation: CSISPAMGAEQYF. The chain has TRBV29-1 and TRBJ2-7; the D gene is possibly TRBD2 (5 bases). V lost 8 bases, J lost 6 bases, and 20 bases lay in between. CDR1 and CDR2 from the germline V gene are SQVTM and ANQGSEA. The CDR3 has 13 amino acids.

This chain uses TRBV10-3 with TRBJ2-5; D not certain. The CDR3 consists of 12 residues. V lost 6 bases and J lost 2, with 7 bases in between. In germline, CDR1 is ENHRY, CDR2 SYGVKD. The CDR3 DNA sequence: TGTGCCATCAGCCCCCAACAAGAGACCCAGTACTTC. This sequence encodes CAISPQQETQYF.

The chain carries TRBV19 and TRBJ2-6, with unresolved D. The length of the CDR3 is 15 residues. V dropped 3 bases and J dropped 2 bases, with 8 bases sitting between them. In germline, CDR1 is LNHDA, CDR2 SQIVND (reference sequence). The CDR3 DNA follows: TGTGCCAGTAGTATTTCTGCGGCTGGGGCCAACGTCCTGACTTTC. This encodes CASSISAAGANVLTF.

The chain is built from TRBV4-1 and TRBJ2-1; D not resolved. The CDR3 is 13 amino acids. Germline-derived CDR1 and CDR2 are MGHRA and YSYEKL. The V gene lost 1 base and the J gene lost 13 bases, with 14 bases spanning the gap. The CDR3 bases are TGCGCCAGCAGCCAAGTTGGTCTAGATTCCCAGTTCTTC. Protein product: CASSQVGLDSQFF.

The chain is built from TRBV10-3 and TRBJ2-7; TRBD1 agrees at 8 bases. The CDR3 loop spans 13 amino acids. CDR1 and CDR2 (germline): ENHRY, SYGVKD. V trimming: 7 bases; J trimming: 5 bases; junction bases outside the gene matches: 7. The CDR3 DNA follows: TGTGCCATCACTGGACAGGGTAGAAACGAGCAGTACTTC. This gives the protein CAITGQGRNEQYF.

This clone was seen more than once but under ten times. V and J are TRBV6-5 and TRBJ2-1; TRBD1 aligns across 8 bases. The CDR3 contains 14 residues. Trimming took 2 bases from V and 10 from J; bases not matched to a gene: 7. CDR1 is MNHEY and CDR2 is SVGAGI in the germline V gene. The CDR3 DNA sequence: TGTGCCAGCAGTTACGAGACAGGGGTGGACGAGCAGTTCTTC. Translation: CASSYETGVDEQFF.

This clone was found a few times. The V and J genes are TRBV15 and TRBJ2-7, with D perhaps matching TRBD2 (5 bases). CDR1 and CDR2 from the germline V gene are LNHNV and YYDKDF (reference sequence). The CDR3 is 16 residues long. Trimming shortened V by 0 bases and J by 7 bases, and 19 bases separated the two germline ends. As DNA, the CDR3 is TGTGCCACCAGCAGAGACAGGTTACCCCGGGGAGTGGAGCAGTACTTC. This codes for CATSRDRLPRGVEQYF.

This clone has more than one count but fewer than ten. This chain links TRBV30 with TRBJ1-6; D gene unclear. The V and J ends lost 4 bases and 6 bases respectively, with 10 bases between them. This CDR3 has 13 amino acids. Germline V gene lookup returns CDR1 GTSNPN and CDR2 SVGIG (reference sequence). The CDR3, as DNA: TGTGCCTGGACAGGATCCCTTAATTCACCCCTCCACTTT. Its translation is CAWTGSLNSPLHF. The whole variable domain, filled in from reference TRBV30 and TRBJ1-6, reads SQTIHQWPATLVQPVGSPLSLECTVEGTSNPNLYWYRQAAGRGLQLLFYSVGIGQISSEVPQNLSASRPQDRQFILSSKKLLLSDSGFYLCAWTGSLNSPLHFGNGTRLTVT.

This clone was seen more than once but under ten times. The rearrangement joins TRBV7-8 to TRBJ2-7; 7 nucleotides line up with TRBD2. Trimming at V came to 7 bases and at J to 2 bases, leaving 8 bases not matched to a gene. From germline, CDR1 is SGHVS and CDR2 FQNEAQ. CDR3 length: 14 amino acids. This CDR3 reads CASMPLAGAYEQYF. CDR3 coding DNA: TGTGCCAGCATGCCTCTCGCGGGAGCCTACGAGCAGTACTTC.

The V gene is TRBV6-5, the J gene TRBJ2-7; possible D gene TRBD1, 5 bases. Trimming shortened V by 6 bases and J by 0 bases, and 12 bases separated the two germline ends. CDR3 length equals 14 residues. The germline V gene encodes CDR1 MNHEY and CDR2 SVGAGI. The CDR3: CASSRDDSSYEQYF. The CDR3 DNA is TGTGCCAGCAGCCGAGATGACAGCTCCTACGAGCAGTACTTC.

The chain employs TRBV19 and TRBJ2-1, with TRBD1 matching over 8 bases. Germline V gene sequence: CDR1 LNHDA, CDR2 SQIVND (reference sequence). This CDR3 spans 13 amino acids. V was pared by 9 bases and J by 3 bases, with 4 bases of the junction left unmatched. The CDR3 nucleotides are TGTGCCAGCGTCGGACAGGGCTACAATGAGCAGTTCTTC. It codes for CASVGQGYNEQFF.

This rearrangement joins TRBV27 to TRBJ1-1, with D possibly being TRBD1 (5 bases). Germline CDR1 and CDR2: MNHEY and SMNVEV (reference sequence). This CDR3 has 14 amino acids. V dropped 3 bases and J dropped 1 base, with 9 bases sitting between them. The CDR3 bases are TGTGCCAGCAGTTTCGGGGGGGGGAACACTGAAGCTTTCTTT. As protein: CASSFGGGNTEAFF.

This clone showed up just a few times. CDR3 loop: CASSFSGSGANVLTF. CDR3 sequence (DNA): TGTGCCAGCAGCTTTTCGGGCTCTGGGGCCAACGTCCTGACTTTC. The rearrangement uses TRBV7-6 and TRBJ2-6; D unresolved. Germline V lookup: CDR1 SGHVS, CDR2 FNYEAQ. The CDR3 consists of 15 residues. V was shortened by 3 bases and J by 0 bases, with 6 bases between the two germline ends.

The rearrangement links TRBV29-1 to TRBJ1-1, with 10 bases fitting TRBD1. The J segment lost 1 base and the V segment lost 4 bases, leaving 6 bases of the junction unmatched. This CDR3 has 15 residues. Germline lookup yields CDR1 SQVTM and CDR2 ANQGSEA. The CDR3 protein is CSVVGQGNTNTEAFF. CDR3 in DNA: TGCAGCGTTGTGGGACAGGGGAACACGAACACTGAAGCTTTCTTT.

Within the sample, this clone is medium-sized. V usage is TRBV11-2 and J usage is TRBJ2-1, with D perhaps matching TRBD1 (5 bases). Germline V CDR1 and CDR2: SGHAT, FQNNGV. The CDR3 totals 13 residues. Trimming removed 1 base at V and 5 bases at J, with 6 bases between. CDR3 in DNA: TGTGCCAGCAGCTTAGGACAGAACAATGAGCAGTTCTTC. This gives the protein CASSLGQNNEQFF.

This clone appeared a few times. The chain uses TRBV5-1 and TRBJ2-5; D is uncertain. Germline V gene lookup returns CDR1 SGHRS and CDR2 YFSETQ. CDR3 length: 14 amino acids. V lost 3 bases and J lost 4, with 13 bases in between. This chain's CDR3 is CASSSTEGGETQYF. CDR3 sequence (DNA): TGCGCCAGCAGCTCCACAGAAGGTGGAGAGACCCAGTACTTC.

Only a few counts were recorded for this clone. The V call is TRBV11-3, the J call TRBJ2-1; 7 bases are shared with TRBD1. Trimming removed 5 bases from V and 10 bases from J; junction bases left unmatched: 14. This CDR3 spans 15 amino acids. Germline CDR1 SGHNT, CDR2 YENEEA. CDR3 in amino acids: CASSPDGQVLSEQFF. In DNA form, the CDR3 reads TGTGCCAGCAGCCCGGATGGACAGGTACTTAGCGAGCAGTTCTTC.

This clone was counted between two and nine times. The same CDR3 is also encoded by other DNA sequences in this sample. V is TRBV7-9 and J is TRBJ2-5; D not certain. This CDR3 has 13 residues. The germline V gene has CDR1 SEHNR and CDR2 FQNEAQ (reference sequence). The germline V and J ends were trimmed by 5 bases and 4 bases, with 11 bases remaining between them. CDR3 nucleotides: TGTGCCAGCAGCCTTGTCGGGTCAGAGACCCAGTACTTC. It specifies CASSLVGSETQYF.

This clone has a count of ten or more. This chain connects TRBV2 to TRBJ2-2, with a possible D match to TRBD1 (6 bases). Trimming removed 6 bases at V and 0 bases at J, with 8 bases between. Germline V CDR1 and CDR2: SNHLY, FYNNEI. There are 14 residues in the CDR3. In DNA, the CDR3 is TGTGCCAGCAGGACAGGTTCGAACACCGGGGAGCTGTTTTTT. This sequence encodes CASRTGSNTGELFF.

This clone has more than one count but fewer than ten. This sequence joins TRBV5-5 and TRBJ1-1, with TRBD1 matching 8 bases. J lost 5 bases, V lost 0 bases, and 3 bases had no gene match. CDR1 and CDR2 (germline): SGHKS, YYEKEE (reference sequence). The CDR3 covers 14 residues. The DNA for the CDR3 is TGTGCCAGCAGCTTGGTGACAGGGGTGACTGAAGCTTTCTTT. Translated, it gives CASSLVTGVTEAFF.

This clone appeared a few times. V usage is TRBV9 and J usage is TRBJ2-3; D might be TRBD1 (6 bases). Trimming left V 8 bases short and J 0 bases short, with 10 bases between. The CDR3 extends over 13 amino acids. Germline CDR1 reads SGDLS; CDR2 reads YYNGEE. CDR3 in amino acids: CASGQTSTDTQYF. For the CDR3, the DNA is TGTGCCAGTGGACAGACTAGCACAGATACGCAGTATTTT.

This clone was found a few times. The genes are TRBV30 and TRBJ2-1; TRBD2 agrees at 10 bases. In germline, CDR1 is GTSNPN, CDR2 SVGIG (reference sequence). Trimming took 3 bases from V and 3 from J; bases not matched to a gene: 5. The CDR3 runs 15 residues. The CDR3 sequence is CAWSSSGSVYNEQFF. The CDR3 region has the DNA TGTGCCTGGAGCTCTAGCGGGAGTGTCTACAATGAGCAGTTCTTC.

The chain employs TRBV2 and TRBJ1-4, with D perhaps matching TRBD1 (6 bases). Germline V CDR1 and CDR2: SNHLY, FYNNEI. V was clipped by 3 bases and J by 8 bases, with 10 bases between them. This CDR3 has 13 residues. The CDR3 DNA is TGTGCCAGCAGTGACAGGGGAAGGGAAAAACTGTTTTTT. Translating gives CASSDRGREKLFF.

CDR3 in DNA: TGTGCCAGCAGCGACCCGGGACAGGGGGCCTACGAGCAGTACTTC. Its protein is CASSDPGQGAYEQYF. This sequence joins TRBV5-4 and TRBJ2-7, with TRBD1 identical over 11 bases. Germline V CDR1 and CDR2: SGHNT, YYREEE (reference sequence). Trimming took 4 bases from V and 2 from J; bases not matched to a gene: 5. The CDR3 spans 15 residues.

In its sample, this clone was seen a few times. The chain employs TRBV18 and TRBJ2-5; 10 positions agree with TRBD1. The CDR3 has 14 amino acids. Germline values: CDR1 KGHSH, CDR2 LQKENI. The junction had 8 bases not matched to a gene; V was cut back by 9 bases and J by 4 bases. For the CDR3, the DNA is TGTGCCAGTCACAGCCGGGACAGGGGAGAGACCCAGTACTTC. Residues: CASHSRDRGETQYF.